This T cell receptor beta chain was observed in a study of T cell responses to AZD1222 COVID-19 vaccine. The table lists this clone with a count of one. TCRdb keeps only in-frame clones here, not all; method: immunoSEQ multiplex PCR. The sample carries roughly 170,000 clones, approximately 91% recorded once. This CDR3 is built from 16 residues. V lost 0 bases to trimming and J lost 5 bases; unmatched junction nucleotides: 10. Germline V gene data show CDR1 as SGHRS and CDR2 as YFSETQ. The source of this sequence is an adult in good health. The sequenced sample was peripheral blood, obtained on day 0 of AZD1222 vaccination. V and J are TRBV5-1 and TRBJ1-2; TRBD1 matches at 7 bases. CDR3 sequence: CASSLGQEGAGYGYTF. CDR3 DNA: TGCGCCAGCAGCTTGGGCCAGGAGGGGGCAGGTTATGGCTACACCTTC.